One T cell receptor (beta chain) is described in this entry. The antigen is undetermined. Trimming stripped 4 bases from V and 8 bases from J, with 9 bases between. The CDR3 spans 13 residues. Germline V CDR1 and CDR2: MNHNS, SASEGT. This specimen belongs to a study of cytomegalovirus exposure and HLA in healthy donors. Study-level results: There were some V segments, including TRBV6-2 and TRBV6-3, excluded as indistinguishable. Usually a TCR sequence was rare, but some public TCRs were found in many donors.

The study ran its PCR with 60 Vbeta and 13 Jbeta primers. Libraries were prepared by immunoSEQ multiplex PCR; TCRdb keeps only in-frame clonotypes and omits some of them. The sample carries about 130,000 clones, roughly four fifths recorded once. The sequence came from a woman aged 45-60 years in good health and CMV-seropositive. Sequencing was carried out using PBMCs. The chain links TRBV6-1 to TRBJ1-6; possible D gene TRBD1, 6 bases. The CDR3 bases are TGTGCCAGCAGTGTTTACAGGGATTCACCCCTCCACTTT. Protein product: CASSVYRDSPLHF.